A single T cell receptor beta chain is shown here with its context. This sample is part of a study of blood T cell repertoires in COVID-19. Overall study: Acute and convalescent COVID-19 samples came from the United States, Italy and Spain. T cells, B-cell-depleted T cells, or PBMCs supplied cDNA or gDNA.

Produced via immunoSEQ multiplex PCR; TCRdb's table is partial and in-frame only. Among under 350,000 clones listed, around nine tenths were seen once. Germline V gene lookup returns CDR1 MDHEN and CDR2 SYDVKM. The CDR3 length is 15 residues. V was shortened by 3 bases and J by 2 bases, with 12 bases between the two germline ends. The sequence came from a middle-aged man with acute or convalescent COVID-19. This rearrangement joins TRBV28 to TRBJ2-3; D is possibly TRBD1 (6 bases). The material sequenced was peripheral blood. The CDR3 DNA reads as TGTGCCAGCAGTTTCAGGCAGGGGAACACAGATACGCAGTATTTT. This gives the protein CASSFRQGNTDTQYF.